This TCR beta chain is from a study of spatial heterogeneity in lung cancer. Study overall: In the raw reads, each unique TCR and UMI combination was present more than ten times on average.

Time point meaning: sample taken at primary tumor resection. Sequencing was performed on whole RNA extracted from tumor and nontumor lung tissue, or from frozen PBMC, and the material was left unsorted. MiXCR was run by TCRdb on the 5' RACE reads, yielding one entry per CDR3 protein. The repertoire has about 82,000 distinct CDR3 sequences, around 12% of them found once; the top ten carry 4.5% to 5.5%. Germline V gives CDR1 SEHNR, CDR2 FQNEAQ (reference sequence). The CDR3 has 14 amino acids. V was clipped by 2 bases and J by 0 bases, with 4 bases between them. The J gene is TRBJ2-2, the V gene TRBV7-9; D remains ambiguous. The receptor was isolated from a male donor with early-stage non-small cell lung cancer. The source was PBMCs, collected at surgery. The CDR3: CASSLNPNTGELFF. In DNA, the CDR3 is TGTGCCAGCAGCTTAAATCCGAACACCGGGGAGCTGTTTTTT.